This T cell receptor (beta chain) comes out of a study of T cell responses to AZD1222 COVID-19 vaccine. Overall study results and limits: Possibly, clonal diversity was underestimated; donors were largely white British and included more females. Nearly half of unique spike-specific TCRs reportedly avoided B.1.351 and B.1.1.7 mutated regions. Repertoire samples came only from after the peak T cell response. Spike-spanning, vaccine-associated CD4 TCRs were dominant at 160-218 and 743-854.

Trimming at V came to 5 bases and at J to 7 bases, leaving 10 bases not matched to a gene. This CDR3 has 17 amino acids. CDR1 and CDR2 (germline): KGHDR, SFDVKD. To note about this clone: No antigen is known for it.

The protocol was immunoSEQ multiplex PCR, while the TCRdb copy is restricted to in-frame clones and leaves out a portion. The table includes 140,000 or so clones, about 91% detected once. This sample comprised peripheral blood, obtained on day 0 of AZD1222 vaccination. This TCR was recovered from an adult in good health. V gene TRBV24-1 combines with J gene TRBJ2-2, with 12 bases that match TRBD2. CDR3 sequence: CATSAASGGARVGELFF. Here the CDR3 DNA reads TGTGCCACCAGTGCGGCTAGCGGGGGGGCCCGGGTCGGGGAGCTGTTTTTT.